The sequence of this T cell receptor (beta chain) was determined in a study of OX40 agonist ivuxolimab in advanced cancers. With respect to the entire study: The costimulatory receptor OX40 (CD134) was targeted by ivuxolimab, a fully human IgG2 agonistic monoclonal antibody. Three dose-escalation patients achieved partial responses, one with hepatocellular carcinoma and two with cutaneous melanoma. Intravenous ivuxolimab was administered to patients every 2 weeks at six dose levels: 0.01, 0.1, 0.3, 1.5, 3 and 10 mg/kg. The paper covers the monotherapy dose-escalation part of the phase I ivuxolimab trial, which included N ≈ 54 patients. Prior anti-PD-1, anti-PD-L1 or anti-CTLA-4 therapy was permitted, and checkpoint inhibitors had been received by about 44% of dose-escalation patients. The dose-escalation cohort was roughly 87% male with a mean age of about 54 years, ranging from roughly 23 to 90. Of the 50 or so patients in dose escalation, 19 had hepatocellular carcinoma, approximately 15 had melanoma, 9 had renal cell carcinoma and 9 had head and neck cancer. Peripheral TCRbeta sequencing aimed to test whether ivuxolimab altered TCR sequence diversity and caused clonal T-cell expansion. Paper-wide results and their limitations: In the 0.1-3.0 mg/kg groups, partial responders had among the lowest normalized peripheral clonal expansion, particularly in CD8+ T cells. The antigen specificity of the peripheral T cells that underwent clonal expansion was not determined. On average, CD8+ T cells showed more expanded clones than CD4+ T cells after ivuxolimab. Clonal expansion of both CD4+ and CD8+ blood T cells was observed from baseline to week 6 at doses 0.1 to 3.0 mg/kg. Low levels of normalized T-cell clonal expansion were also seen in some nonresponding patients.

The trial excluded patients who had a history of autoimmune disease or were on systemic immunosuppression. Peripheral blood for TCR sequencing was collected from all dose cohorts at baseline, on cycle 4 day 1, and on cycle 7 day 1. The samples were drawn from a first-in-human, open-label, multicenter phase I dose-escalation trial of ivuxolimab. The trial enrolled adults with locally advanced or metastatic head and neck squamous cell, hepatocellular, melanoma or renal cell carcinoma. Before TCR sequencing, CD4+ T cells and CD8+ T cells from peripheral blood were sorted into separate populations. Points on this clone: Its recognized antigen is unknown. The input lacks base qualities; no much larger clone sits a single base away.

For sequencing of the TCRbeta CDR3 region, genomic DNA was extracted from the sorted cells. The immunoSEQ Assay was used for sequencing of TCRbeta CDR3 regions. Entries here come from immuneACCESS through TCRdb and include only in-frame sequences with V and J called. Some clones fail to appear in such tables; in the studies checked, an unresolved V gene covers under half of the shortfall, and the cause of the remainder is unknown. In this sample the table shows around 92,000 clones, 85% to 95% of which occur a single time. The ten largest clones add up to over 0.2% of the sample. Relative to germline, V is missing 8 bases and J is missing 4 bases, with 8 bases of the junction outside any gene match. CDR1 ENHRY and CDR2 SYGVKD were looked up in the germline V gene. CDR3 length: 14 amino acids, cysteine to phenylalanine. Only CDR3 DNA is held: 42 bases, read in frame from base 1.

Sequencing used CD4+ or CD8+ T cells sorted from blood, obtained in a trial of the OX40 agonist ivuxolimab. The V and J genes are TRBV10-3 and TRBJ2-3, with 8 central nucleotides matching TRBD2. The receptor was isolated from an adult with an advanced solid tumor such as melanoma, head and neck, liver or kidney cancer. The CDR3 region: CAILSGMGPDTQYF. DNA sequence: TGTGCCATCCTTAGCGGGATGGGGCCAGATACGCAGTATTTT.